Listed here are 3 T cell receptor beta chains from one sample, sequenced in a study of blood T cell repertoires in COVID-19. TCRdb keeps only in-frame clones here, not all; method: immunoSEQ multiplex PCR. The sample includes under 200,000 clones, about 88% of them seen just once. Sequencing was done on a sample of peripheral blood. The receptors were sampled from a man aged 55 to 70 with COVID-19, enrolled during active disease.

V and J are TRBV2 and TRBJ2-4; perhaps TRBD1 as D (5 bases). The V and J ends lost 5 bases and 5 bases respectively, with 10 bases between them. CDR3 length: 13 residues. Germline CDR1 is SNHLY and CDR2 is FYNNEI. This CDR3 reads CASSWQGQNIQYF. CDR3 coding DNA: TGTGCCAGCAGTTGGCAGGGCCAAAACATTCAGTACTTC.

A single count supports this clone. The chain has TRBV29-1 and TRBJ1-2, with D unresolved. CDR1 and CDR2 (germline): SQVTM, ANQGSEA. CDR3 length: 12 residues. Between the trimmed V and J ends, which lost 4 bases and 3 bases, there was a span of 9 bases. For the CDR3, the DNA is TGCAGCGTTGGAGTATTGGACTATGGCTACACCTTC. Translation: CSVGVLDYGYTF.

J is TRBJ1-5 and V is TRBV6-6, with D uncertain. Germline assignment: CDR1 MNHNY and CDR2 SVGAGI (reference sequence). The V and J ends lost 6 bases and 6 bases respectively, with 9 bases between them. This CDR3 contains 12 residues. The CDR3 loop is CASRVGGQPQHF. The CDR3 coding sequence is TGTGCCAGCAGGGTGGGAGGTCAGCCCCAGCATTTT.